A selection of T cell receptor beta chains follows, all from one sample in a study of neurological immune-mediated disorders. From the 5' RACE reads, TCRdb called clonotypes with MiXCR, one entry per CDR3 protein. Of 35,000 to 40,000 distinct CDR3 sequences listed, roughly 7% were seen once; the top ten hold about 4.6%. Input material: PBMCs. The receptors were sampled from a woman in her 40s in good health. CDR3s include the opening cysteine and the closing phenylalanine or tryptophan. Fields, in order: J gene, CDR3 length, D gene, V gene, clone size, CDR3 DNA, CDR3 protein. The D gene is left open where the match is weak. Part of the rows lack a size; the others show once, few, many or a class for expanded clones.

TRBJ2-1 | 13 | TRBD2 | TRBV6-6 | many | TGTGCCAGCAGAGCGCGGGGGGGCAATGAGCAGTTCTTC | CASRARGGNEQFF
TRBJ2-4 | 17 | TRBD2 | TRBV6-5 | many | TGTGCCAGCAGTTACTGGGGTAGCGGGGGGGCAGGGAACATTCAGTACTTC | CASSYWGSGGAGNIQYF
TRBJ1-4 | 14 | - | TRBV4-1 | - | TGCGCCAGCATCCAACGTGGGGAATACGAAAAACTGTTTTTT | CASIQRGEYEKLFF
TRBJ1-2 | 15 | TRBD1 | TRBV7-9 | many | TGTGCCAGCAGCGGAACCGGACAGGATCTCTATGGCTACACCTTC | CASSGTGQDLYGYTF
TRBJ1-3 | 15 | - | TRBV6-5 | many | TGTGCCAGCAGTCCCGGAGACTCCTCTGGAAACACCATATATTTT | CASSPGDSSGNTIYF
TRBJ1-3 | 14 | TRBD1 | TRBV20-1 | many | TGCAGTGCTAGAGAACAGGGGGTCGGAAACACCATATATTTT | CSAREQGVGNTIYF
TRBJ2-2 | 16 | TRBD1 | TRBV12-5 | many | TGTGCTAGTGGTTCCGGAGGGACAGGGGATACCGGGGAGCTGTTTTTT | CASGSGGTGDTGELFF
TRBJ2-2 | 14 | TRBD1 | TRBV6-1 | many | TGTGCCAGTGGTAGGGACAGCTACACCGGGGAGCTGTTTTTT | CASGRDSYTGELFF
TRBJ2-1 | 14 | TRBD2 | TRBV20-1 | many | TGCAGTGCTCGGGGACTAGCGGAATACAATGAGCAGTTCTTC | CSARGLAEYNEQFF
TRBJ1-5 | 14 | - | TRBV12-3/TRBV12-4 | many | TGTGCCAGCAGTTTAACGAGGGGAGGTCAGCCCCAGCATTTT | CASSLTRGGQPQHF
TRBJ2-5 | 15 | TRBD2 | TRBV12-3/TRBV12-4 | many | TGTGCCAGCAGTTTTCGCGGGGGGCTACAAGAGACCCAGTACTTC | CASSFRGGLQETQYF
TRBJ2-2 | 15 | - | TRBV24-1 | many | TGTGCCACCAGTCTTAGCGCTTGGAGTACCGGGGAGCTGTTTTTT | CATSLSAWSTGELFF
TRBJ1-1 | 14 | TRBD1 | TRBV12-3/TRBV12-4 | many | TGTGCCAGCAGTTCCAACAGGGGACGGGCTGAAGCTTTCTTT | CASSSNRGRAEAFF
TRBJ1-2 | 14 | TRBD1 | TRBV20-1 | many | TGCAGTGCTAGCGGACAGGGGGCCGGCTATGGCTACACCTTC | CSASGQGAGYGYTF
TRBJ2-2 | 14 | - | TRBV7-6 | many | TGTGCCAGCAGCTTAGCGCGGCACACCGGGGAGCTGTTTTTT | CASSLARHTGELFF
TRBJ1-1 | 14 | - | TRBV7-9 | many | TGTGCCAGCAGCTCAAAGACACAGAACACTGAAGCTTTCTTT | CASSSKTQNTEAFF
TRBJ2-5 | 15 | TRBD1 | TRBV24-1 | many | TGTGCCACCAGTGATTTGCAAACAGGGGAAGAGACCCAGTACTTC | CATSDLQTGEETQYF
TRBJ2-3 | 15 | TRBD1 | TRBV28 | many | TGTGCCAGCAGGTTCTCCCGGGACAGGGGTCATACGCAGTATTTT | CASRFSRDRGHTQYF
TRBJ2-2 | 14 | TRBD2 | TRBV7-9 | - | TGTGCCAGCAGCCCCCGCGGGAGCACCGGGGAGCTGTTTTTT | CASSPRGSTGELFF
TRBJ2-3 | 18 | TRBD2 | TRBV6-5 | many | TGTGCCAGCAGTTACTCGAGTCAGACTAGCGGGAGCGCAGATACGCAGTATTTT | CASSYSSQTSGSADTQYF
TRBJ2-7 | 11 | - | TRBV28 | many | TGTGCCAGCAGTCTCCCCCCCGAGCAGTACTTC | CASSLPPEQYF
TRBJ2-7 | 15 | - | TRBV12-3/TRBV12-4 | many | TGTGCCAGCAGGTACTACGGGACCCCGGGGGACGAGCAGTACTTC | CASRYYGTPGDEQYF
TRBJ2-7 | 14 | TRBD1 | TRBV9 | many | TGTGCCAGCAGCGGGAGAGGGGGCGGCTACGAGCAGTACTTC | CASSGRGGGYEQYF
TRBJ2-3 | 16 | - | TRBV10-3 | many | TGTGCCATCACTGATTCGACAGGGAGGACCACAGATACGCAGTATTTT | CAITDSTGRTTDTQYF